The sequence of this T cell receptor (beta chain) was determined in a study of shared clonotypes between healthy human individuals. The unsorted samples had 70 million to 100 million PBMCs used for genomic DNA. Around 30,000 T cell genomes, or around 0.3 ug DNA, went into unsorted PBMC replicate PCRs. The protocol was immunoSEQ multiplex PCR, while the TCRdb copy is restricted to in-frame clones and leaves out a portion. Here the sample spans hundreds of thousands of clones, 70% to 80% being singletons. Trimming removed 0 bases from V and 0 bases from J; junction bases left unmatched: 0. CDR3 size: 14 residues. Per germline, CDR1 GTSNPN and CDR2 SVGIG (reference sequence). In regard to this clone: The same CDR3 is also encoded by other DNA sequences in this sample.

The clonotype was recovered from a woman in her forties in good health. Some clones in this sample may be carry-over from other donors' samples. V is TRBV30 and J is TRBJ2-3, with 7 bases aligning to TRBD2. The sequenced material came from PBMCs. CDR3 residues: CAWSVGGSTDTQYF. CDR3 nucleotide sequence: TGTGCCTGGAGTGTGGGGGGGAGCACAGATACGCAGTATTTT.